There are many counts of the clone carrying this T cell receptor beta chain. What it binds is not known. TCRdb re-analysed the 5' RACE reads in MiXCR, keeping a single row per CDR3 protein. The sample contains about 800,000 distinct CDR3 sequences, approximately 10% of which appear only once. The V gene lost 5 bases and the J gene lost 4 bases, with 19 bases spanning the gap. The CDR3 is 16 residues long. Per germline, CDR1 SGDLS and CDR2 YYNGEE. These data are taken from a study of CD8 T cells in ankylosing spondylitis. Findings of the study overall: Ankylosing spondylitis blood appeared to be characterized by a TCR beta motif of under ten highly homologous variants.

The gene calls are TRBV9 and TRBJ2-1; D unresolved. The sample consisted of blood, either unsorted or a sorted T cell fraction (not recorded which). This receptor was taken from a male donor with ankylosing spondylitis. The CDR3 DNA sequence: TGTGCCAGCAGTGCCTATGGGGTTAGGGATTACAATGAGCAGTTCTTC. Translating gives CASSAYGVRDYNEQFF.